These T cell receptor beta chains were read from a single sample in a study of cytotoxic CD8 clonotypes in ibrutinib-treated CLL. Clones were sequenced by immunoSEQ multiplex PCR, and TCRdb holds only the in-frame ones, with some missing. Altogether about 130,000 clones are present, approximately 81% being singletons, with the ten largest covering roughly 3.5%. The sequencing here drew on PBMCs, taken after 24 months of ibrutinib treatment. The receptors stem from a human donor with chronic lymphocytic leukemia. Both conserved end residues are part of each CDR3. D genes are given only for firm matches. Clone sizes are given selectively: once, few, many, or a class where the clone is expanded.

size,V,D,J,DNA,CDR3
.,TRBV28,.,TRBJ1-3,TGTGCCAGCAGTTTCAGAGGGTCCGGAAACACCATATATTTT,CASSFRGSGNTIYF
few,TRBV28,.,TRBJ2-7,TGTGCCAGCAGTTCCGGAGAGGAGAAGCAGTACTTC,CASSSGEEKQYF
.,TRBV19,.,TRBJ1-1,TGTGCCAGTAGTATAAGTCCCCAGAACACTGAAGCTTTCTTT,CASSISPQNTEAFF
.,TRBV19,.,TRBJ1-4,TGTGCCAGTAGTCCCTCGAGGCGGGTCGAAAAACTGTTTTTT,CASSPSRRVEKLFF
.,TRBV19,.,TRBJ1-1,TGTGCCAGTAGTATGGCAGGAGACACTGAAGCTTTCTTT,CASSMAGDTEAFF
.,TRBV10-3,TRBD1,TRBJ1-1,TGTGCCATCAGTGAGTCTAGCAGGGGGTCTGAAGCTTTCTTT,CAISESSRGSEAFF
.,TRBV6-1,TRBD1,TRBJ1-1,TGTGCCAGCAGTACCCGGGACAGTGGCGGCACTGAAGCTTTCTTT,CASSTRDSGGTEAFF
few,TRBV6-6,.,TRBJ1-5,TGTGCCAGCAGCAAGGGAGTTCAGCCCCAGCATTTT,CASSKGVQPQHF
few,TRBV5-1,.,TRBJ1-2,TGCGCCAGCAGCTTACAGAACTATGGCTACACCTTC,CASSLQNYGYTF
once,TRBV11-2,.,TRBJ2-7,TGTGCCAGCAGCTTTAGCGTCTACGAGCAGTACTTC,CASSFSVYEQYF
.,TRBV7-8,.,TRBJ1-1,TGTGCCAGCAGCTACGGCGACACTGAAGCTTTCTTT,CASSYGDTEAFF
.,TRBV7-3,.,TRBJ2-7,TGTGCCAGCAGCTCAGGGACGGACGAGCAGTACTTC,CASSSGTDEQYF
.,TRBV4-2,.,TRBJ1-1,TGTGCCAGCAGCCAAGAAGTTGGGGTGGGCCCCGAAGCTTTCTTT,CASSQEVGVGPEAFF
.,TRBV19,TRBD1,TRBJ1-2,TGTGCCACCCTACAGACAGGGGGCTATGGCTACACCTTC,CATLQTGGYGYTF
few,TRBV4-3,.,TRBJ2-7,TGCGCCAGCAGCCAAGGGCGGGTCTCCTACGAGCAGTACTTC,CASSQGRVSYEQYF
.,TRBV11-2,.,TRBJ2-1,TGTGCCAGCAGCCGGGACCGGAGCTCCTACAATGAGCAGTTCTTC,CASSRDRSSYNEQFF
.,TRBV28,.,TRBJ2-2,TGTGCCAGCAGTTTAGGGCCAGAAGGGACCGGGGAGCTGTTTTTT,CASSLGPEGTGELFF
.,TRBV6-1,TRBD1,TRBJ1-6,TGTGCCAGCAGTGCACCGGGACAGGGGGCCCGCTCCTATAATTCACCCCTCCACTTT,CASSAPGQGARSYNSPLHF
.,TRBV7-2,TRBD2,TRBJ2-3,TGTGCCAGCAGCGCGACTAGCGGCAGCACAGATACGCAGTATTTT,CASSATSGSTDTQYF
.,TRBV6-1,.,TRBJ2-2,TGTGCCAGCAGTGAATTGTGGGGGGGCTCCGGGGAGCTGTTTTTT,CASSELWGGSGELFF
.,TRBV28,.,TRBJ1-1,TGTGCCAGCAGTCCCCAAGGGGGGGCTACTGAAGCTTTCTTT,CASSPQGGATEAFF
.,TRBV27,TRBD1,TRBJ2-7,TGTGCCAGCAGTTTAAGGGGACAGGGTCGAGACTACGAGCAGTACTTC,CASSLRGQGRDYEQYF
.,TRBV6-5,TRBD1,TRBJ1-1,TGTGCCAGCGGCGGAGGGGGCGCGTTACACACTGAAGCTTTCTTT,CASGGGGALHTEAFF
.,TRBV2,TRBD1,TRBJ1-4,TGTGCCAGCAGTGAACAGGGGGGCTGGGAAAAACTGTTTTTT,CASSEQGGWEKLFF
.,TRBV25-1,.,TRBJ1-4,TGTGCCAGCAGGGGGTCAGAAGGTGGAACTAATGAAAAACTGTTTTTT,CASRGSEGGTNEKLFF
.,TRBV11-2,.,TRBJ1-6,TGTGCCAGCAGCTTTCGTGGCCTTGGGGGGAATAATTCACCCCTCCACTTT,CASSFRGLGGNNSPLHF
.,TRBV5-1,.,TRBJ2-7,TGCGCCAGCAGCGTCACGACCGGGACGACCGAGCAGTACTTC,CASSVTTGTTEQYF
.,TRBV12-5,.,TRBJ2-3,TGTGCTAGTGGTTTGGCCGGGGGCACAGATACGCAGTATTTT,CASGLAGGTDTQYF
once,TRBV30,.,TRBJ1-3,TGTGCCTGGAGCAGAAGAAGAAGGGACGGAAACACCATATATTTT,CAWSRRRRDGNTIYF
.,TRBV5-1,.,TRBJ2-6,TGCGCCAGCAGGGGTGCCCCGTCTGGGGCCAACGTCCTGACTTTC,CASRGAPSGANVLTF
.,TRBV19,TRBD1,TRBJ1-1,TGTGCCAGTAGTACCCGGACAGGGTGGGATGAAGCTTTCTTT,CASSTRTGWDEAFF
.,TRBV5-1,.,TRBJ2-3,TGCGCCAGCAGCTTTAGCCCACCCGCCGGGGGCAAAACGGGAGATACGCAGTATTTT,CASSFSPPAGGKTGDTQYF
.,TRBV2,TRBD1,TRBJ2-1,TGTGCCAGCACGTCGGACAGGGTTGCCGATGAGCAGTTCTTC,CASTSDRVADEQFF
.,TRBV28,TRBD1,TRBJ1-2,TGTGCCAGCAGTTTATTGGCCGGGACAGGAGGATCGGGCTACACCTTC,CASSLLAGTGGSGYTF
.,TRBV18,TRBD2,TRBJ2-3,TGTGCCAGCTCACTGACTAGCGGGGAGACAGATACGCAGTATTTT,CASSLTSGETDTQYF
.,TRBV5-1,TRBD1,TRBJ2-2,TGCGCCAGCAGCTTGGTAGGACAGGGGGCCGGCGGGGAGCTGTTTTTT,CASSLVGQGAGGELFF
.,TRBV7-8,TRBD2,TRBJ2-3,TGTGCCAGCAGCCCGGCTAGCGGAGGGGATACGCAGTATTTT,CASSPASGGDTQYF
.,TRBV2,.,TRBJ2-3,TGTGCCAGCCAAAGGGTAACTAGCACAGATACGCAGTATTTT,CASQRVTSTDTQYF
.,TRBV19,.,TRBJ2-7,TGTGCCAGTAGTATAGGGCCGGGTCGATCCTACGAGCAGTACTTC,CASSIGPGRSYEQYF
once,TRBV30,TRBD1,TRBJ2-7,TGTGCCTGGAGTTGGACAGGGGGCGGCGAGCAGTACTTC,CAWSWTGGGEQYF
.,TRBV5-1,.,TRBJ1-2,TGCGCCAGCAGCACCAGACAGGACTATGGCTACACCTTC,CASSTRQDYGYTF